Described below is a single T cell receptor beta chain sequence and its context. Its cognate antigen is unknown. Over chemoradiotherapy, repertoires were sampled more than once. Profiled with immunoSEQ multiplex PCR; TCRdb holds only in-frame clones, not every one. The sample yields 20,000 to 25,000 clones, more than 75% seen once. The sample originates from a study of chemoradiotherapy in HPV16-positive cancers. Broader study findings: During treatment, candidate HPV-specific clones and E7-related motifs expanded in tumor. Functional assays defining HPV-specific T cells used only a couple of HPV16-positive patients. Better recurrence-free survival went with HPV-responsive T-cell expansion in HPV16-positive patients.

Germline V gene data show CDR1 as SQVTM and CDR2 as ANQGSEA. There are 15 residues in the CDR3. This chain uses TRBV29-1 with TRBJ1-4, with D maybe TRBD1 (5 bases). The material sequenced was blood, taken from a patient who underwent chemoradiotherapy. This sequence was found in a human donor with HPV-associated anogenital cancer. The CDR3 DNA sequence: TGCCTTTCCTTCTGGGCCCGACAGACAAATGAAAAACTGTTTTTT. This sequence encodes CLSFWARQTNEKLFF.